This passage covers 2 T cell receptor beta chains from one sample sequenced in a study of shared clonotypes between healthy human individuals. The table came from immunoSEQ multiplex PCR; TCRdb's copy has only in-frame clones and leaves some out. The sample records some 1 million clones, around 74% being singletons. The sample comprised memory CD4+ T cells sorted from blood. Subset meaning: CD45RA-negative fraction. These TCRs come from a man aged 18 to 30 in good health.

In its sample, this clone was seen a few times. V and J are TRBV5-1 and TRBJ2-3; 8 bases match TRBD2. The CDR3 contains 16 residues. CDR1 SGHRS and CDR2 YFSETQ come from the germline V gene. V trimming: 1 base; J trimming: 0 bases; junction bases outside the gene matches: 4. The CDR3 DNA follows: TGCGCCAGCAGCTTGCTCGAGCGGGGGAGCACAGATACGCAGTATTTT. Its translation is CASSLLERGSTDTQYF. Variable domain in full (rest from reference TRBV5-1 and TRBJ2-3): KAGVTQTPRYLIKTRGQQVTLSCSPISGHRSVSWYQQTPGQGLQFLFEYFSETQRNKGNFPGRFSGRQFSNSRSEMNVSTLELGDSALYLCASSLLERGSTDTQYFGPGTRLTVL.

The chain joins TRBV30 to TRBJ2-5; 7 bases line up with TRBD1. CDR3 length: 12 residues. Germline CDR1 and CDR2: GTSNPN and SVGIG (reference sequence). J lost 7 bases, V lost 2 bases, and 4 bases had no gene match. CDR3 sequence reads: CAWSRGLGTQYF. CDR3 sequence (DNA): TGTGCCTGGAGTAGGGGGCTTGGGACCCAGTACTTC.